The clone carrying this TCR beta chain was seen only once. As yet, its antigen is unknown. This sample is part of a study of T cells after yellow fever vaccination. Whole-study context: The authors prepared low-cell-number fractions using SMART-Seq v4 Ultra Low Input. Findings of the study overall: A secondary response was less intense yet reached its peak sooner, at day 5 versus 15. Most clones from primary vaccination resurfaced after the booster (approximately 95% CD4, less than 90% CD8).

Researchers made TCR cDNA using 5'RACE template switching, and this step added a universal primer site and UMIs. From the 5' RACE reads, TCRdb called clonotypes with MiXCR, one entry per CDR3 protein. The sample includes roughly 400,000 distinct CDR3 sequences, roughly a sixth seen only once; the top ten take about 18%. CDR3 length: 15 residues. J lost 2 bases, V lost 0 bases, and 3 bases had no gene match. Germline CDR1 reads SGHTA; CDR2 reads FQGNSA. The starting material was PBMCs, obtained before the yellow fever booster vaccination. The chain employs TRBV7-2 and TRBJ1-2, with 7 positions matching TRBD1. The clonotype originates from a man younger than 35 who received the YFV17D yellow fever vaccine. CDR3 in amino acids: CASSLAPRGNYGYTF. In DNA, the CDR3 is TGTGCCAGCAGCTTAGCGCCCAGGGGGAACTATGGCTACACCTTC.